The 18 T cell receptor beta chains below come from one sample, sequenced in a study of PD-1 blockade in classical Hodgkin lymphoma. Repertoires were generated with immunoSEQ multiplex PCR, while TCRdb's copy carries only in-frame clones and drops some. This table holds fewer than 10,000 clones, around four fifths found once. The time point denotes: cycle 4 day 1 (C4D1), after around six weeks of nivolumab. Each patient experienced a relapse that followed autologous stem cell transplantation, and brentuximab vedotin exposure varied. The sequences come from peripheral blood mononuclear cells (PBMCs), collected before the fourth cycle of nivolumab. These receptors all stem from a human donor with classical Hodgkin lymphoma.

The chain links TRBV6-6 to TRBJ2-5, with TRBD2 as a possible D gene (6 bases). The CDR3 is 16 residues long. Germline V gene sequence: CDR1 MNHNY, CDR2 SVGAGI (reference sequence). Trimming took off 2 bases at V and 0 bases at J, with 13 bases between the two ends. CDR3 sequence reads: CASSYGGDFYQETQYF. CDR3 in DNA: TGTGCCAGCAGTTACGGTGGGGACTTCTACCAAGAGACCCAGTACTTC.

The CDR3 is CASSPRGGEQFF. The CDR3 nucleotides read TGTGCCAGCAGCCCTAGGGGTGGGGAGCAGTTCTTC. The gene calls are TRBV9 and TRBJ2-1; D is possibly TRBD1 (5 bases). Trimming pared 4 bases from V and 10 bases from J, leaving 12 bases between. The length of the CDR3 is 12 residues. In germline, CDR1 is SGDLS, CDR2 YYNGEE.

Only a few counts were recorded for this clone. The CDR3 reads CASSPLSNDVSSYNEQFF. The DNA of the CDR3 is TGTGCCAGCAGTCCCCTATCCAATGACGTGAGCTCCTACAATGAGCAGTTCTTC. The genes are TRBV27 and TRBJ2-1; no clear D gene. The CDR3 consists of 18 residues. Trimming removed 5 bases from V and 0 bases from J, with 20 bases in between. Germline V CDR1 and CDR2: MNHEY, SMNVEV (reference sequence).

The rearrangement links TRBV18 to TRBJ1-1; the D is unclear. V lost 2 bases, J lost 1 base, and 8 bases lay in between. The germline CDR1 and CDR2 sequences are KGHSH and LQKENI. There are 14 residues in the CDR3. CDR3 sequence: CASSPSNSNTEAFF. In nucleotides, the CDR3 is TGTGCCAGCTCACCATCCAACTCGAACACTGAAGCTTTCTTT. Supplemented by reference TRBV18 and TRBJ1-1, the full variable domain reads NAGVMQNPRHLVRRRGQEARLRCSPMKGHSHVYWYRQLPEEGLKFMVYLQKENIIDESGMPKERFSAEFPKEGPSILRIQQVVRGDSAAYFCASSPSNSNTEAFFGQGTRLTVV.

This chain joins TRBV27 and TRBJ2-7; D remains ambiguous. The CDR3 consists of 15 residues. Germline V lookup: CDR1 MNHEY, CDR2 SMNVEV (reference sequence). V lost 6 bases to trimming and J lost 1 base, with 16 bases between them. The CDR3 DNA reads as TGTGCCAGCAGCCCCGGTGTTGGCCTTTCCTACGAGCAGTACTTC. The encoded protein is CASSPGVGLSYEQYF.

The CDR3 loop reads CASSLRSVAEQFF. DNA for the CDR3: TGTGCCAGCAGCTTAAGGTCGGTCGCCGAGCAGTTCTTC. The V and J genes are TRBV11-2 and TRBJ2-1; D not certain. Trimming pared 2 bases from V and 10 bases from J, leaving 12 bases between. This CDR3 spans 13 amino acids. Per germline, CDR1 SGHAT and CDR2 FQNNGV.

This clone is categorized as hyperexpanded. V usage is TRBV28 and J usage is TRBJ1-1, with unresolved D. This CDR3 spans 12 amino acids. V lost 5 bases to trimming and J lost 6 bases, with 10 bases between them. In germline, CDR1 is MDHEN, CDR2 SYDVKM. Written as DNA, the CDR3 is TGTGCCAGCAGTCCCACGGGCCCTGAAGCTTTCTTT. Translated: CASSPTGPEAFF.

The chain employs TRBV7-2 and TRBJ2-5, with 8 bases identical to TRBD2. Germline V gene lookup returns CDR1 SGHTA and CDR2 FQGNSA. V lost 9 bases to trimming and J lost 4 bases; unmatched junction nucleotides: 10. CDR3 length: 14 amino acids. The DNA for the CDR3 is TGTGCCAGAAATGCTGGGGCGGGAGGAGAGACCCAGTACTTC. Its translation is CARNAGAGGETQYF. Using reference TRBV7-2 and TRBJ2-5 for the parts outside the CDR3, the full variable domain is GAGVSQSPSNKVTEKGKDVELRCDPISGHTALYWYRQSLGQGLEFLIYFQGNSAPDKSGLPSDRFSAERTGGSVSTLTIQRTQQEDSAVYLCARNAGAGGETQYFGPGTRLLVL.

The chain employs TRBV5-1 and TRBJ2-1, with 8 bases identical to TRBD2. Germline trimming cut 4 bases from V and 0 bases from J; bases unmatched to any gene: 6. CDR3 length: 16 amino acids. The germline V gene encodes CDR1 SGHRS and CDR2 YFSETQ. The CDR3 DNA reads TGCGCCAGCAGCCGTTCAGCGGGAGACTCCTACAATGAGCAGTTCTTC. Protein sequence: CASSRSAGDSYNEQFF. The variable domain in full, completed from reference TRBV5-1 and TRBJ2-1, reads KAGVTQTPRYLIKTRGQQVTLSCSPISGHRSVSWYQQTPGQGLQFLFEYFSETQRNKGNFPGRFSGRQFSNSRSEMNVSTLELGDSALYLCASSRSAGDSYNEQFFGPGTRLTVL.

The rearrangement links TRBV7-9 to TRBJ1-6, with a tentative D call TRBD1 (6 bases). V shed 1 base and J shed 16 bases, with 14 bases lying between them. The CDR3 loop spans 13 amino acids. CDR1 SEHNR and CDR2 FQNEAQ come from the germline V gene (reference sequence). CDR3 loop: CASSLVGRGSLHF. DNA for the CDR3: TGTGCCAGCAGCTTAGTGGGCAGGGGATCTCTCCACTTT. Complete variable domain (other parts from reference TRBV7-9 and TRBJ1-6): DTGVSQNPRHKITKRGQNVTFRCDPISEHNRLYWYRQTLGQGPEFLTYFQNEAQLEKSRLLSDRFSAERPKGSFSTLEIQRTEQGDSAMYLCASSLVGRGSLHFGNGTRLTVT.

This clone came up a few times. The CDR3 loop is CASSVSGLPNEQFF. In DNA form, the CDR3 reads TGTGCCAGCAGCGTTTCGGGACTACCCAATGAGCAGTTCTTC. This chain joins TRBV9 and TRBJ2-1; 7 bases match TRBD2. The CDR3 is 14 amino acids. The germline CDR1 and CDR2 sequences are SGDLS and YYNGEE. V was clipped by 2 bases and J by 6 bases; unmatched bases: 5.

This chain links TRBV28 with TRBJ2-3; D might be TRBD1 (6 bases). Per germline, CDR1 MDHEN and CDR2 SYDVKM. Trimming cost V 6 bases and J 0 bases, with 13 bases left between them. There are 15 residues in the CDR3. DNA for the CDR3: TGTGCCAGCAGCCCCCACAGGGATAGCACAGATACGCAGTATTTT. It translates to CASSPHRDSTDTQYF.

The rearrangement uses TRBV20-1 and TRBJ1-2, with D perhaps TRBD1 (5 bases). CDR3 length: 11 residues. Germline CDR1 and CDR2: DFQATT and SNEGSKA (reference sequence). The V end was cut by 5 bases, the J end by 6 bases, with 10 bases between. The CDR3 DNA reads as TGCAGTGCTGCTATCAGGGATGGCTACACCTTC. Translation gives CSAAIRDGYTF.

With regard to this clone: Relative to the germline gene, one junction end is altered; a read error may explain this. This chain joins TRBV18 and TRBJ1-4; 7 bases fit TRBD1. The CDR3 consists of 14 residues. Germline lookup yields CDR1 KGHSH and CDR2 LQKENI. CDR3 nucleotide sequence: TGTGCCAGTTTCAGGGGGGCAACGAATGAAAAACTGTTTTTT. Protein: CASFRGATNEKLFF. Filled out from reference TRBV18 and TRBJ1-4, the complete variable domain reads NAGVMQNPRHLVRRRGQEARLRCSPMKGHSHVYWYRQLPEEGLKFMVYLQKENIIDESGMPKERFSAEFPKEGPSILRIQQVVRGDSAAYFCASFRGATNEKLFFGSGTQLSVL.

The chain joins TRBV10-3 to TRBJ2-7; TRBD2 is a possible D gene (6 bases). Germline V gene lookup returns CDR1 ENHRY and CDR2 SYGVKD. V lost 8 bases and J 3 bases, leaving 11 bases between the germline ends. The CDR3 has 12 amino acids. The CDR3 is CAIGDSLYEQYF. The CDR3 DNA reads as TGTGCCATCGGGGACTCCCTCTACGAGCAGTACTTC.

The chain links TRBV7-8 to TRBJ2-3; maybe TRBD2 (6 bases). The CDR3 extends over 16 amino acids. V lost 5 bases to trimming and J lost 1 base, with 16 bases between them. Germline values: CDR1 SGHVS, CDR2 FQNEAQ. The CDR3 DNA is TGTGCCAGCAGCACCAGACGCGGGATCGGCACAGATACGCAGTATTTT. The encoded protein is CASSTRRGIGTDTQYF.

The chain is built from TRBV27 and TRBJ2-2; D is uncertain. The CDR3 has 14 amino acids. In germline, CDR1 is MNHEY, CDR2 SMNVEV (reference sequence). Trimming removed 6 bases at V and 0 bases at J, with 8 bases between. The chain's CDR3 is CASRWGSNTGELFF. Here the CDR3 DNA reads TGTGCCAGCAGGTGGGGTTCGAACACCGGGGAGCTGTTTTTT.

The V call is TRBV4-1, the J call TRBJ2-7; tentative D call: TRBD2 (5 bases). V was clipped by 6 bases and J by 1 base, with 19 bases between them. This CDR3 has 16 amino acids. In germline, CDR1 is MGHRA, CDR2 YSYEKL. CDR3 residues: CASSLGLVATSYEQYF. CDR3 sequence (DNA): TGCGCCAGCAGTTTGGGATTGGTAGCGACTTCCTACGAGCAGTACTTC.